This note documents a single T cell receptor (beta chain) sequence. The sample comes from a study of blood T cell repertoires in COVID-19. The CDR3 contains 15 residues. V was pared by 7 bases and J by 0 bases, with 13 bases between. CDR1 and CDR2 from the germline V gene are LNHDA and SQIVND (reference sequence). Only in-frame clones appear in the TCRdb table, and some are missing; sequencing was by immunoSEQ multiplex PCR. The table shows tens of thousands of clones, with about 90% occurring only once. The V call is TRBV19, the J call TRBJ2-1; D is perhaps TRBD2 (6 bases). The source material was peripheral blood. This TCR was recovered from a man in his fifties with COVID-19, enrolled during active disease. The CDR3 bases are TGTGCCAGTAAAAAAGGGAGGAGCTCCTACAATGAGCAGTTCTTC. Amino acid sequence: CASKKGRSSYNEQFF.